This T cell receptor (beta chain) was documented in a study of blood T cell repertoires in COVID-19. Study-level background: PBMCs, B-cell-depleted T cells, or T cells provided the cDNA or gDNA that made up the material.

Deletions cut 6 bases from V and 6 bases from J, with 14 bases between. This CDR3 spans 13 amino acids. Germline values: CDR1 MNHEY, CDR2 SMNVEV (reference sequence). Seattle participants joined during active infection and were tracked over time. The table came from immunoSEQ multiplex PCR; TCRdb's copy has only in-frame clones and leaves some out. The data contain under 250,000 clones, 80% to 95% of them seen just once; the ten biggest clones take up 0.83%. This sequence joins TRBV27 and TRBJ1-1, with D possibly being TRBD1 (6 bases). The sample consisted of peripheral blood. This clonotype was obtained from a man aged 30 to 45 with COVID-19, enrolled during active disease. The DNA for the CDR3 is TGTGCCAGCAGCCAGGGGTTGGGAGCTGAAGCTTTCTTT. Its translation: CASSQGLGAEAFF.